Listed below are T cell receptor beta chains from one sample, sequenced in a study of shared T cell receptors in the human thymus. Profiling relied on immunoSEQ multiplex PCR, and the TCRdb table lists in-frame clones only, not all of them. Among about 660,000 clones listed, around 87% were seen once. These data are also associated with another study on human thymus T cells.

Source material: thymocytes. The receptors here all came from a boy younger than two with a congenital heart defect. Both conserved end residues are part of each CDR3. The order of the fields is V gene, D gene, J gene, clone size, CDR3 protein, CDR3 DNA. The D gene is left open where the match is weak. The size entry is marked missing in some rows and otherwise reads once, few, many or a size class.

v_call: TRBV5-1
d_call: -
j_call: TRBJ2-1
clone_size: -
cdr3_aa: CASSVSRGSYNEQFF
cdr3_nt: TGCGCCAGCAGCGTATCCAGGGGATCATACAATGAGCAGTTCTTC

v_call: TRBV11-2
d_call: TRBD1
j_call: TRBJ1-1
clone_size: -
cdr3_aa: CASSGLTGLAGTEAFF
cdr3_nt: TGTGCCAGCAGCGGCTTGACAGGGTTGGCGGGCACTGAAGCTTTCTTT

v_call: TRBV19
d_call: TRBD2
j_call: TRBJ2-2
clone_size: -
cdr3_aa: CASSKASGNPPNTGELFF
cdr3_nt: TGTGCCAGTAGTAAGGCTAGCGGGAACCCTCCGAACACCGGGGAGCTGTTTTTT

v_call: TRBV27
d_call: TRBD2
j_call: TRBJ2-1
clone_size: -
cdr3_aa: CASRPGLAGGPGYNEQFF
cdr3_nt: TGTGCCAGCAGGCCGGGACTAGCGGGAGGGCCCGGCTACAATGAGCAGTTCTTC

v_call: TRBV28
d_call: -
j_call: TRBJ1-3
clone_size: once
cdr3_aa: CASSPRTRRFDTIYF
cdr3_nt: TGTGCCAGCAGTCCACGGACACGGAGATTTGACACCATATATTTT

v_call: TRBV6-6
d_call: TRBD1
j_call: TRBJ1-5
clone_size: once
cdr3_aa: CASSPDRGINQPQHF
cdr3_nt: TGTGCCAGCAGTCCGGACAGGGGAATCAATCAGCCCCAGCATTTT

v_call: TRBV10-2
d_call: TRBD2
j_call: TRBJ2-7
clone_size: -
cdr3_aa: CASSPGLTEQYF
cdr3_nt: TGCGCCAGCAGCCCGGGACTAACCGAGCAGTACTTC

v_call: TRBV21-1
d_call: -
j_call: TRBJ2-2
clone_size: -
cdr3_aa: CASSKDKHRVNTGELFF
cdr3_nt: TGTGCCAGCAGCAAAGATAAACACAGGGTAAACACCGGGGAGCTGTTTTTT

v_call: TRBV27
d_call: -
j_call: TRBJ2-1
clone_size: -
cdr3_aa: CASSFAGLDYHNEQFF
cdr3_nt: TGTGCCAGCAGTTTTGCGGGACTGGACTATCACAATGAGCAGTTCTTC

v_call: TRBV19
d_call: -
j_call: TRBJ1-4
clone_size: few
cdr3_aa: CASSSTRGTNEKLFF
cdr3_nt: TGTGCCAGTAGTTCGACACGCGGGACTAATGAAAAACTGTTTTTT

v_call: TRBV4-1
d_call: -
j_call: TRBJ1-1
clone_size: once
cdr3_aa: CASSQDGRKEAFF
cdr3_nt: TGCGCCAGCAGCCAAGACGGGAGAAAAGAAGCTTTCTTT

v_call: TRBV9
d_call: -
j_call: TRBJ1-1
clone_size: -
cdr3_aa: CASSVAGLETEKNTEAFF
cdr3_nt: TGTGCCAGCAGCGTAGCTGGTCTCGAGACAGAAAAGAACACTGAAGCTTTCTTT

v_call: TRBV5-6
d_call: TRBD1
j_call: TRBJ2-5
clone_size: -
cdr3_aa: CASSAGTGKEESQETQYF
cdr3_nt: TGTGCCAGCAGCGCCGGGACAGGGAAGGAAGAAAGCCAAGAGACCCAGTACTTC

v_call: TRBV30
d_call: -
j_call: TRBJ1-1
clone_size: once
cdr3_aa: CAWNPTGRGTEAFF
cdr3_nt: TGTGCCTGGAACCCAACAGGGAGGGGAACTGAAGCTTTCTTT

v_call: TRBV4-1
d_call: -
j_call: TRBJ1-5
clone_size: -
cdr3_aa: CASSPGEGLVFQPQHF
cdr3_nt: TGCGCCAGCAGCCCAGGGGAGGGGTTGGTATTTCAGCCCCAGCATTTT

v_call: TRBV29-1
d_call: -
j_call: TRBJ1-1
clone_size: -
cdr3_aa: CSVEDRPLVNTEAFF
cdr3_nt: TGCAGCGTCGAGGACAGACCTCTCGTGAACACTGAAGCTTTCTTT

v_call: TRBV12-2
d_call: -
j_call: TRBJ1-5
clone_size: -
cdr3_aa: CASRGNRDRGLDSNQPQHF
cdr3_nt: TGTGCAAGTCGCGGAAACCGGGACAGGGGTCTAGATAGCAATCAGCCCCAGCATTTT

v_call: TRBV6-5
d_call: TRBD1
j_call: TRBJ1-1
clone_size: -
cdr3_aa: CASSYDRADTEAFF
cdr3_nt: TGTGCCAGCAGTTATGACAGGGCGGACACTGAAGCTTTCTTT

v_call: TRBV30
d_call: TRBD1
j_call: TRBJ2-7
clone_size: -
cdr3_aa: CAWNSWGQVLREQYF
cdr3_nt: TGTGCCTGGAACTCATGGGGACAGGTGCTTCGCGAGCAGTACTTC

v_call: TRBV28
d_call: -
j_call: TRBJ1-1
clone_size: -
cdr3_aa: CASSSYTWTENTEAFF
cdr3_nt: TGTGCCAGCAGTTCTTACACATGGACAGAGAACACTGAAGCTTTCTTT

v_call: TRBV9
d_call: TRBD2
j_call: TRBJ2-3
clone_size: -
cdr3_aa: CASSVGERGWVTDTQYF
cdr3_nt: TGTGCCAGCAGCGTAGGGGAGCGGGGGTGGGTCACAGATACGCAGTATTTT

v_call: TRBV5-4
d_call: TRBD2
j_call: TRBJ2-3
clone_size: -
cdr3_aa: CASSLWSGTSSADTQYF
cdr3_nt: TGTGCCAGCAGCTTGTGGTCCGGGACTAGCTCGGCAGATACGCAGTATTTT

v_call: TRBV4-1
d_call: TRBD2
j_call: TRBJ2-5
clone_size: -
cdr3_aa: CASSQEGVVEPKLAGGSETQYF
cdr3_nt: TGCGCCAGCAGCCAAGAGGGGGTTGTGGAACCCAAGCTAGCGGGGGGTTCGGAGACCCAGTACTTC

v_call: TRBV6-6
d_call: -
j_call: TRBJ2-1
clone_size: -
cdr3_aa: CASRSGTRDYNEQFF
cdr3_nt: TGTGCCAGCAGATCCGGGACACGGGATTACAATGAGCAGTTCTTC

v_call: TRBV6-5
d_call: TRBD1
j_call: TRBJ2-5
clone_size: -
cdr3_aa: CASSYRTGVETQYF
cdr3_nt: TGTGCCAGCAGTTACCGTACAGGGGTAGAGACCCAGTACTTC

v_call: TRBV5-4
d_call: TRBD2
j_call: TRBJ2-7
clone_size: -
cdr3_aa: CASSTGGRPDYEQYF
cdr3_nt: TGTGCCAGCAGCACAGGCGGGAGGCCCGACTACGAGCAGTACTTC

v_call: TRBV29-1
d_call: -
j_call: TRBJ2-3
clone_size: few
cdr3_aa: CSVESASETSTDTQYF
cdr3_nt: TGCAGCGTTGAAAGCGCTAGCGAAACTAGCACAGATACGCAGTATTTT

v_call: TRBV5-1
d_call: TRBD2
j_call: TRBJ2-1
clone_size: -
cdr3_aa: CASSLLLAVGPSGEQFF
cdr3_nt: TGCGCCAGCAGCTTGCTACTAGCGGTAGGGCCTAGTGGTGAGCAGTTCTTC

v_call: TRBV27
d_call: TRBD2
j_call: TRBJ2-7
clone_size: -
cdr3_aa: CASSLGSAGPTSTYEQYF
cdr3_nt: TGTGCCAGCAGTTTGGGGTCAGCGGGACCGACATCGACCTACGAGCAGTACTTC

v_call: TRBV28
d_call: TRBD2
j_call: TRBJ2-1
clone_size: once
cdr3_aa: CASSSHSGRVKSEQFF
cdr3_nt: TGTGCCAGCAGTTCACATAGCGGGAGGGTGAAAAGTGAGCAGTTCTTC

v_call: TRBV4-3
d_call: -
j_call: TRBJ2-7
clone_size: -
cdr3_aa: CASSQEIGARTSFSYEQYF
cdr3_nt: TGCGCCAGCAGCCAAGAAATTGGGGCCCGGACAAGCTTCTCTTACGAGCAGTACTTC

v_call: TRBV2
d_call: TRBD1
j_call: TRBJ2-1
clone_size: -
cdr3_aa: CAPRTGDYNEQFF
cdr3_nt: TGTGCACCGAGGACAGGGGACTACAATGAGCAGTTCTTC

v_call: TRBV29-1
d_call: TRBD2
j_call: TRBJ2-1
clone_size: -
cdr3_aa: CSETGLAGNEQFF
cdr3_nt: TGCAGCGAGACGGGACTAGCGGGAAATGAGCAGTTCTTC

v_call: TRBV9
d_call: -
j_call: TRBJ2-5
clone_size: -
cdr3_aa: CASSVEDYRQGETQYF
cdr3_nt: TGTGCCAGCAGCGTAGAAGATTATAGGCAGGGAGAGACCCAGTACTTC

v_call: TRBV19
d_call: TRBD1
j_call: TRBJ2-5
clone_size: -
cdr3_aa: CASSNNLPGAGGVEQYF
cdr3_nt: TGTGCCAGTAGCAATAATCTACCCGGGGCAGGGGGCGTGGAGCAGTACTTC

v_call: TRBV10-3
d_call: -
j_call: TRBJ1-2
clone_size: -
cdr3_aa: CAISELQATLKRGTF
cdr3_nt: TGTGCCATCAGTGAGTTACAGGCGACCCTAAAAAGGGGCACCTTC

v_call: TRBV5-1
d_call: TRBD1
j_call: TRBJ1-1
clone_size: -
cdr3_aa: CASSGDRVVTEAFF
cdr3_nt: TGCGCCAGCAGCGGGGACAGGGTAGTCACTGAAGCTTTCTTT

v_call: TRBV7-6
d_call: TRBD1
j_call: TRBJ1-2
clone_size: -
cdr3_aa: CASSPPGQSYGYTF
cdr3_nt: TGTGCCAGCAGCCCTCCGGGACAGTCCTATGGCTACACCTTC

v_call: TRBV10-1
d_call: -
j_call: TRBJ1-2
clone_size: -
cdr3_aa: CASRAGLSDYGYTF
cdr3_nt: TGCGCCAGCAGAGCAGGGCTCAGCGACTATGGCTACACCTTC

v_call: TRBV28
d_call: TRBD1
j_call: TRBJ1-4
clone_size: -
cdr3_aa: CASSFGTGTGRATNEKLFF
cdr3_nt: TGTGCCAGCAGTTTCGGTACCGGGACAGGAAGGGCAACTAATGAAAAACTGTTTTTT

v_call: TRBV28
d_call: TRBD1
j_call: TRBJ2-7
clone_size: -
cdr3_aa: CASTLDRASYEQYF
cdr3_nt: TGTGCCAGCACCCTGGACAGGGCCTCCTACGAGCAGTACTTC

v_call: TRBV6-5
d_call: TRBD2
j_call: TRBJ2-7
clone_size: -
cdr3_aa: CAASPGTSYEQYF
cdr3_nt: TGTGCCGCCTCCCCCGGGACTAGCTACGAGCAGTACTTC

v_call: TRBV5-1
d_call: TRBD2
j_call: TRBJ2-7
clone_size: -
cdr3_aa: CASRFLPLPLTSGRDEQYF
cdr3_nt: TGCGCCAGCAGGTTCCTACCCCTACCATTGACTAGCGGGAGAGACGAGCAGTACTTC

v_call: TRBV5-5
d_call: TRBD1
j_call: TRBJ2-1
clone_size: once
cdr3_aa: CASRATGDEQFF
cdr3_nt: TGTGCCAGCAGGGCTACAGGGGATGAGCAGTTCTTC

v_call: TRBV19
d_call: TRBD1
j_call: TRBJ2-7
clone_size: -
cdr3_aa: CASSINPGQDDAGGSYEQYF
cdr3_nt: TGTGCCAGTAGTATAAACCCGGGACAGGACGATGCCGGAGGTTCCTACGAGCAGTACTTC

v_call: TRBV19
d_call: TRBD1
j_call: TRBJ1-6
clone_size: -
cdr3_aa: CASSSGQEEGLCSPLHF
cdr3_nt: TGTGCCAGTAGTTCAGGACAGGAAGAGGGTTTATGTTCACCCCTCCACTTT

v_call: TRBV7-9
d_call: TRBD2
j_call: TRBJ2-1
clone_size: -
cdr3_aa: CASSLAIGGAFNEQFF
cdr3_nt: TGTGCCAGCAGCTTAGCTATCGGGGGGGCTTTTAATGAGCAGTTCTTC

v_call: TRBV5-6
d_call: -
j_call: TRBJ2-1
clone_size: -
cdr3_aa: CASSLGGSSYNEQFF
cdr3_nt: TGTGCCAGCAGCTTGGGCGGAAGCTCCTACAATGAGCAGTTCTTC